This entry lists 24 T cell receptor beta chains sequenced from one sample in a study of cytomegalovirus exposure and HLA in healthy donors. Profiling relied on immunoSEQ multiplex PCR, and the TCRdb table lists in-frame clones only, not all of them. The sample holds under 250,000 clones, about nine tenths seen once. What was sequenced was PBMCs. The receptors derive from a woman between 18 and 29 years old in good health and CMV-seropositive.

Points on this clone: Since no conserved phenylalanine or tryptophan closes the CDR3, a read error is the likely cause. No DNA is shown, since the ends of the CDR3 on it are uncertain; the CDR3 is the one TCRdb lists. This sequence joins TRBV9 and TRBJ2-7; TRBD2 is the table's D call and was not checked against the DNA. With termini counted, the CDR3 has 8 amino acids. Germline V lookup: CDR1 SGDLS, CDR2 YYNGEE. CDR3 protein: CASSRNYL.

The gene calls are TRBV18 and TRBJ2-3, with D possibly matching TRBD2 (6 bases). CDR3 length: 14 residues. Germline CDR1 reads KGHSH; CDR2 reads LQKENI. The V and J ends lost 4 bases and 6 bases respectively, with 14 bases between them. The DNA of the CDR3 is TGTGCCAGCTCACTAGCGGCCAGGGTCGATACGCAGTATTTT. It codes for CASSLAARVDTQYF.

The CDR3 region has the DNA TGTGCCAGCGAAACAGGAAACATTCAGTACTTC. It is translated as CASETGNIQYF. V usage is TRBV19 and J usage is TRBJ2-4; tentatively, D is TRBD1 (5 bases). Germline lookup yields CDR1 LNHDA and CDR2 SQIVND (reference sequence). This CDR3 spans 11 amino acids. V was cut by 9 bases and J by 6 bases, with 9 bases left in between.

The CDR3, as DNA: TGTGCCACCTGGACAGTAAATAACTATGGCTACACCTTC. Protein product: CATWTVNNYGYTF. The V and J genes are TRBV28 and TRBJ1-2; a weak D match, TRBD1 (6 bases). The length of the CDR3 is 13 residues. Germline assignment: CDR1 MDHEN and CDR2 SYDVKM. Trimming cost V 10 bases and J 1 base, with 13 bases left between them.

The chain has TRBV5-1 and TRBJ2-7; TRBD2 is a possible D gene (5 bases). V lost 4 bases to trimming and J lost 5 bases, with 19 bases between them. The CDR3 consists of 15 residues. The germline gives CDR1 SGHRS, CDR2 YFSETQ. CDR3 region: CASSPPGGSNDEQYF. The CDR3 DNA is TGCGCCAGCAGCCCGCCTGGAGGCAGTAATGACGAGCAGTACTTC.

The rearrangement links TRBV5-8 to TRBJ1-1, with D unresolved. This CDR3 has 15 amino acids. V was trimmed by 3 bases and J by 0 bases, leaving 12 bases between them. CDR1 and CDR2 from the germline V gene are SGHTS and YDEGEE. CDR3 in amino acids: CASSSAEGLNTEAFF. CDR3 sequence (DNA): TGTGCCAGCAGCTCAGCCGAGGGATTGAACACTGAAGCTTTCTTT. The whole variable domain, remainder taken from reference TRBV5-8 and TRBJ1-1, is EAGVTQSPTHLIKTRGQQATLRCSPISGHTSVYWYQQALGLGLQFLLWYDEGEERNRGNFPPRFSGRQFPNYSSELNVNALELEDSALYLCASSSAEGLNTEAFFGQGTRLTVV.

The chain carries TRBV6-1 and TRBJ1-3; possibly TRBD1 for D (6 bases). V dropped 0 bases and J dropped 3 bases, with 18 bases sitting between them. Looked up from germline, CDR1 is MNHNS and CDR2 is SASEGT. The CDR3 is 18 amino acids. In nucleotides, the CDR3 is TGTGCCAGCAGTGAAGCGGGTCTCTGGACAGCAGTTGGAAACACCATATATTTT. Translating it yields CASSEAGLWTAVGNTIYF.

This clone was seen only once. This sequence joins TRBV2 and TRBJ1-1; perhaps TRBD1 as D (6 bases). This CDR3 has 15 residues. Germline loops: CDR1 SNHLY, CDR2 FYNNEI. V lost 3 bases, J lost 0 bases, and 11 bases lay in between. The CDR3 is CASSDAGTLNTEAFF. In DNA, the CDR3 is TGTGCCAGCAGTGATGCCGGGACATTGAACACTGAAGCTTTCTTT.

This chain connects TRBV5-6 to TRBJ2-3, with TRBD1 identical over 8 bases. CDR3 length: 15 residues. CDR1 is SGHDT, CDR2 YYEEEE, per germline. Trimming cost V 2 bases and J 4 bases; bases outside gene matches: 6. The CDR3 loop reads CASSFDRGRPDTQYF. The CDR3, as DNA: TGTGCCAGCAGCTTCGACAGGGGACGGCCAGATACGCAGTATTTT.

The table lists this clone with a count of one. The chain has TRBV11-2 and TRBJ1-4; the D is unclear. This CDR3 spans 16 amino acids. Germline V gene data show CDR1 as SGHAT and CDR2 as FQNNGV. V lost 6 bases, J lost 0 bases, and 14 bases lay in between. CDR3 residues: CASRPLYSSTNEKLFF. In DNA form, the CDR3 reads TGTGCCAGCAGACCACTTTACAGTTCAACTAATGAAAAACTGTTTTTT.

The rearrangement links TRBV4-2 to TRBJ2-7; 9 bases fit TRBD2. The germline gives CDR1 LGHNA, CDR2 YNFKEQ. The length of the CDR3 is 16 residues. The trim removed 1 base at V and 5 bases at J, leaving 9 bases unmatched. The CDR3 DNA sequence: TGTGCCAGCAGCCAAGTTTTAGCGGGAGCGATCCACGAGCAGTACTTC. It encodes CASSQVLAGAIHEQYF.

The rearrangement uses TRBV9 and TRBJ2-5; 8 nucleotides line up with TRBD2. CDR3 length equals 16 residues. Germline CDR1 is SGDLS and CDR2 is YYNGEE. Trimming took 0 bases from V and 4 from J; bases not matched to a gene: 8. The CDR3 coding sequence is TGTGCCAGCAGCGTAGAGGCCGGGAGGGCGAGAGAGACCCAGTACTTC. Translating gives CASSVEAGRARETQYF.

The chain recombines TRBV5-1 with TRBJ1-2; TRBD1 aligns across 11 bases. V shed 2 bases, J shed 5 bases, and the junction held 5 bases outside the gene matches. This CDR3 is 15 amino acids long. The germline CDR1 and CDR2 sequences are SGHRS and YFSETQ. CDR3 sequence reads: CASSLRTGGGYGYTF. DNA of the CDR3: TGCGCCAGCAGCTTAAGGACAGGGGGCGGTTATGGCTACACCTTC.

V usage is TRBV5-4 and J usage is TRBJ1-4, with D perhaps TRBD1 (5 bases). The CDR3 has 13 amino acids. CDR1 SGHNT and CDR2 YYREEE come from the germline V gene (reference sequence). V was clipped by 3 bases and J by 7 bases, with 10 bases between them. CDR3 protein: CASSSGGVEKLFF. CDR3 DNA sequence: TGTGCCAGCAGCTCGGGGGGGGTTGAAAAACTGTTTTTT.

This clone has more than one count but fewer than ten. The chain is built from TRBV18 and TRBJ2-1, with 7 bases aligning to TRBD1. Per the germline V gene, CDR1 is KGHSH and CDR2 is LQKENI. J lost 0 bases, V lost 4 bases, and 6 bases had no gene match. This CDR3 region has 16 residues. CDR3 coding DNA: TGTGCCAGCTCACTACCAGGGGGTCTCTCCTACAATGAGCAGTTCTTC. The encoded protein is CASSLPGGLSYNEQFF.

The J gene is TRBJ2-1, the V gene TRBV9; TRBD1 matches 9 bases. With 4 bases clipped from V and 5 bases from J, the junction kept 13 bases outside the gene matches. The CDR3 covers 17 residues. The V gene's germline CDR1 is SGDLS and CDR2 YYNGEE. CDR3: CASSLSSGTGTNNEQFF. The CDR3 DNA is TGTGCCAGCAGCCTGAGTTCCGGGACAGGGACCAACAATGAGCAGTTCTTC.

CDR3 protein: CAARGRPNTEAFF. The CDR3 nucleotides are TGTGCCGCCAGGGGACGGCCGAACACTGAAGCTTTCTTT. The gene calls are TRBV10-3 and TRBJ1-1; a weak D match, TRBD1 (6 bases). V lost 11 bases, J lost 1 base, and 14 bases lay in between. The CDR3 is 13 amino acids. CDR1 and CDR2 from the germline V gene are ENHRY and SYGVKD.

The chain is built from TRBV29-1 and TRBJ2-1; 7 bases agree with TRBD2. The V segment lost 0 bases and the J segment 10 bases; nucleotides outside the gene matches: 9. The CDR3 extends over 14 amino acids. Germline V gene sequence: CDR1 SQVTM, CDR2 ANQGSEA. CDR3 sequence: CSVEDGWEGSEQFF. The CDR3 DNA reads TGCAGCGTTGAAGATGGGTGGGAGGGCAGCGAGCAGTTCTTC.

CDR3 region: CASSMNRRTNYGYTF. CDR3 coding DNA: TGTGCCAGTAGTATGAACAGGAGAACTAACTATGGCTACACCTTC. The chain carries TRBV19 and TRBJ1-2, with D maybe TRBD1 (5 bases). The CDR3 is 15 amino acids. Looked up from germline, CDR1 is LNHDA and CDR2 is SQIVND (reference sequence). The V gene lost 3 bases and the J gene lost 0 bases, with 11 bases spanning the gap.

J is TRBJ2-2 and V is TRBV27; tentatively, D is TRBD1 (5 bases). Per the germline V gene, CDR1 is MNHEY and CDR2 is SMNVEV (reference sequence). The CDR3 runs to 14 residues. V lost 5 bases and J 7 bases, leaving 14 bases between the germline ends. The CDR3 sequence: CASSPIRVGGELFF. In nucleotides, the CDR3 is TGTGCCAGCAGTCCGATCAGGGTGGGCGGGGAGCTGTTTTTT.

This clone was seen only a few times. The chain links TRBV13 to TRBJ1-2; 7 bases align to TRBD1. CDR3 length equals 13 residues. Looked up from germline, CDR1 is PRHDT and CDR2 is FYEKMQ (reference sequence). The V segment lost 4 bases and the J segment 8 bases; nucleotides outside the gene matches: 7. As DNA, the CDR3 is TGTGCCAGCAGCTCCACAGGGGTGGAGGGCTACACCTTC. Translated, it gives CASSSTGVEGYTF.

This chain joins TRBV27 and TRBJ1-4; D is possibly TRBD1 (5 bases). Germline V gene data show CDR1 as MNHEY and CDR2 as SMNVEV (reference sequence). V dropped 6 bases and J dropped 10 bases, with 15 bases sitting between them. CDR3 size: 13 residues. CDR3 coding DNA: TGTGCCAGCAGGGGGTTGGGGGGGAGAAAACTGTTTTTT. This translates into CASRGLGGRKLFF.

The chain joins TRBV9 to TRBJ1-3; the D is unclear. The CDR3 length is 13 residues. CDR1 and CDR2 from the germline V gene are SGDLS and YYNGEE. Trimming took 4 bases from V and 2 from J, leaving 7 bases between them. CDR3 sequence (DNA): TGTGCCAGCAGCTCCTACCCTGGAAACACCATATATTTT. This encodes CASSSYPGNTIYF.

This chain joins TRBV9 and TRBJ2-7; 7 bases map to TRBD2. With V trimmed by 0 bases and J by 5 bases, 5 bases remained unmatched. The CDR3 contains 14 residues. CDR1 and CDR2 (germline): SGDLS, YYNGEE. The CDR3 sequence: CASSVGGSSDEQYF. The CDR3 bases are TGTGCCAGCAGCGTAGGCGGGAGCTCAGACGAGCAGTACTTC. Using reference TRBV9 and TRBJ2-7 for the parts outside the CDR3, the full variable domain is DSGVTQTPKHLITATGQRVTLRCSPRSGDLSVYWYQQSLDQGLQFLIQYYNGEERAKGNILERFSAQQFPDLHSELNLSSLELGDSALYFCASSVGGSSDEQYFGPGTRLTVT.